This TCR beta chain was recovered during a study of blood T cell repertoires in COVID-19. Germline CDR1 and CDR2: SGHTA and FQGNSA. CDR3 length: 16 amino acids. V dropped 5 bases and J dropped 2; count of bases not matched to a gene: 6. Data came from immunoSEQ multiplex PCR; TCRdb stores just in-frame clones and leaves some out. The table lists around 130,000 clones, approximately 84% of them singletons. This clonotype was sampled from a man aged 55 to 70 with acute or convalescent COVID-19. The rearrangement links TRBV7-2 to TRBJ1-5; TRBD1 matches 10 bases. Sequencing was carried out using peripheral blood. CDR3 residues: CASSPWTGGGNQPQHF. The CDR3 coding sequence is TGTGCCAGCAGCCCCTGGACAGGGGGAGGCAATCAGCCCCAGCATTTT.